Listed here are 12 T cell receptor beta chains from one sample, sequenced in a study of blood T cell repertoires in COVID-19 (dated by TCRdb to about 2020). Library method: the immunoSEQ multiplex PCR assay. This immuneACCESS table, as held by TCRdb, lists in-frame sequences with V and J called but not all clones. Of the missing ones, under half trace to an unresolved V gene in checked studies; the others have no known cause. In this sample the table shows roughly 260,000 clones, about nine tenths of which occur a single time. The ten largest clones represent roughly 6% of the sample. The sequencing input was PBMCs or T cells enriched from blood (not recorded which). The receptor source for this set is a woman in her twenties or thirties with acute COVID-19.

V and J are TRBV18 and TRBJ2-1, with TRBD2 matching over 11 bases. The CDR3 has 15 amino acids. Germline CDR1 reads KGHSH; CDR2 reads LQKENI. After removal of 3 bases from V and 5 bases from J, the junction contained 3 bases not matched to a gene. This CDR3 reads CASSPGTSGHNEQFF. In nucleotides, the CDR3 is TGTGCCAGCTCACCCGGGACTAGCGGCCACAATGAGCAGTTCTTC. Complete variable domain (other parts from reference TRBV18 and TRBJ2-1): NAGVMQNPRHLVRRRGQEARLRCSPMKGHSHVYWYRQLPEEGLKFMVYLQKENIIDESGMPKERFSAEFPKEGPSILRIQQVVRGDSAAYFCASSPGTSGHNEQFFGPGTRLTVL.

The chain employs TRBV4-3 and TRBJ2-7, with D perhaps matching TRBD1 (5 bases). Looked up from germline, CDR1 is LGHNA and CDR2 is YSLEER. Trimming took off 2 bases at V and 2 bases at J, with 16 bases between the two ends. This CDR3 spans 16 amino acids. The CDR3 coding sequence is TGCGCCAGCAGCCAAACAACAACAGGTTTCCCCTACGAGCAGTACTTC. This codes for CASSQTTTGFPYEQYF.

V usage is TRBV18 and J usage is TRBJ1-4; the match to TRBD1 covers 11 bases. Germline lookup yields CDR1 KGHSH and CDR2 LQKENI. CDR3 size: 16 residues. V dropped 0 bases and J dropped 5; count of bases not matched to a gene: 2. For the CDR3, the DNA is TGTGCCAGCTCACCACCTTGGGACAGGGGGAATGAAAAACTGTTTTTT. Encoded protein: CASSPPWDRGNEKLFF.

This clone has more than one count but fewer than ten. The V and J genes are TRBV7-9 and TRBJ2-3; TRBD2 matches 14 bases. Germline V CDR1 and CDR2: SEHNR, FQNEAQ (reference sequence). V lost 3 bases to trimming and J lost 5 bases; unmatched junction nucleotides: 1. The CDR3 has 15 amino acids. In DNA form, the CDR3 reads TGTGCCAGCAGCTTTGGACTAGCGGGAGGAGATACGCAGTATTTT. It codes for CASSFGLAGGDTQYF.

This clone occurred a few times. The V call is TRBV29-1, the J call TRBJ2-1; D is possibly TRBD2 (6 bases). This CDR3 spans 13 amino acids. Trimming cost V 6 bases and J 8 bases, with 17 bases left between them. Germline CDR1 and CDR2: SQVTM and ANQGSEA. In DNA, the CDR3 is TGCAGCGTCGGGGCGGGGACGTTGGATGAGCAGTTCTTC. It codes for CSVGAGTLDEQFF.

The V and J genes are TRBV6-5 and TRBJ2-3; tentatively, D is TRBD1 (5 bases). The CDR3 runs 13 residues. V was trimmed by 9 bases and J by 2 bases, leaving 12 bases between them. CDR1 is MNHEY and CDR2 is SVGAGI in the germline V gene. CDR3 residues: CASTDTFTDTQYF. In nucleotides, the CDR3 is TGTGCCAGTACGGACACATTCACAGATACGCAGTATTTT.

This clone was observed a few times. The rearrangement joins TRBV6-2 or TRBV6-3 to TRBJ2-1; D remains unclear. V gave up 6 bases and J gave up 6 bases, with 15 bases separating them. Germline V gives CDR1 MNHEY, CDR2 SVGEGT. There are 14 residues in the CDR3. As DNA, the CDR3 is TGTGCCAGCAGCCCCTCCCGCGAGCCCAATGAGCAGTTCTTC. Translation gives CASSPSREPNEQFF.

The CDR3 spells CASSLPYSGTVLGYTF. For the CDR3, the DNA is TGTGCCAGCAGTTTACCCTATTCCGGGACAGTCTTAGGCTACACCTTC. The V gene is TRBV28, the J gene TRBJ1-2; 7 bases agree with TRBD1. Germline V lookup: CDR1 MDHEN, CDR2 SYDVKM. V lost 2 bases and J lost 8; bases outside the gene matches: 14. The CDR3 is 16 amino acids.

J is TRBJ2-7 and V is TRBV11-2; perhaps TRBD2 as D (6 bases). Between the trimmed V and J ends, which lost 4 bases and 6 bases, there was a span of 13 bases. CDR3 size: 13 residues. CDR1 and CDR2 from the germline V gene are SGHAT and FQNNGV. The CDR3 coding sequence is TGTGCCAGCAGCTCGGGACTGCCTAGCGAGCAGTACTTC. The encoded protein is CASSSGLPSEQYF.

This clone was found a few times. The CDR3, as DNA: TGCAGCGTTCACGGGAGGGCCAACACCGGGGAGCTGTTTTTT. It translates to CSVHGRANTGELFF. The chain employs TRBV29-1 and TRBJ2-2; TRBD2 matches at 8 bases. Germline V CDR1 and CDR2: SQVTM, ANQGSEA. This CDR3 comprises 14 residues. The trim removed 5 bases at V and 2 bases at J, leaving 4 bases unmatched.

This chain links TRBV7-9 with TRBJ2-5; 11 nucleotides agree with TRBD1. After removal of 3 bases from V and 7 bases from J, the junction contained 1 base not matched to a gene. In germline, CDR1 is SEHNR, CDR2 FQNEAQ (reference sequence). This CDR3 is 13 amino acids long. The CDR3 DNA sequence: TGTGCCAGCAGCTTCGGGACAGGGGGGACCCAGTACTTC. Protein: CASSFGTGGTQYF. Full variable domain (rest looked up from reference TRBV7-9 and TRBJ2-5): DTGVSQNPRHKITKRGQNVTFRCDPISEHNRLYWYRQTLGQGPEFLTYFQNEAQLEKSRLLSDRFSAERPKGSFSTLEIQRTEQGDSAMYLCASSFGTGGTQYFGPGTRLLVL.

This chain uses TRBV19 with TRBJ2-7, with 12 nucleotides matching TRBD1. The germline V gene has CDR1 LNHDA and CDR2 SQIVND (reference sequence). This CDR3 is built from 17 residues. V lost 10 bases, J lost 2 bases, and 15 bases stayed unmatched. CDR3 nucleotides: TGTGCCACCAACCCGGGACAGGGGGCTAACGACCCCTACGAGCAGTACTTC. Protein: CATNPGQGANDPYEQYF.